This T cell receptor (beta chain) was found in a study of cytomegalovirus exposure and HLA in healthy donors. PCR involved 60 Vbeta and 13 Jbeta primers. Assay: immunoSEQ multiplex PCR; the TCRdb copy retains only in-frame clones and omits some. Of approximately 120,000 clones listed, approximately 83% are singletons. Trimming took off 5 bases at V and 4 bases at J, with 10 bases between the two ends. CDR1 and CDR2 (germline): SGHRS, YFSETQ. CDR3 size: 13 residues. This TCR was sampled from a woman aged 40 to 49 in good health and CMV-seropositive. Input material: PBMCs. The genes are TRBV5-1 and TRBJ2-1; weak D call: TRBD2 (6 bases). The CDR3 sequence: CASSSLAYNEQFF. For the CDR3, the DNA is TGCGCCAGCAGTAGCCTAGCGTACAATGAGCAGTTCTTC.